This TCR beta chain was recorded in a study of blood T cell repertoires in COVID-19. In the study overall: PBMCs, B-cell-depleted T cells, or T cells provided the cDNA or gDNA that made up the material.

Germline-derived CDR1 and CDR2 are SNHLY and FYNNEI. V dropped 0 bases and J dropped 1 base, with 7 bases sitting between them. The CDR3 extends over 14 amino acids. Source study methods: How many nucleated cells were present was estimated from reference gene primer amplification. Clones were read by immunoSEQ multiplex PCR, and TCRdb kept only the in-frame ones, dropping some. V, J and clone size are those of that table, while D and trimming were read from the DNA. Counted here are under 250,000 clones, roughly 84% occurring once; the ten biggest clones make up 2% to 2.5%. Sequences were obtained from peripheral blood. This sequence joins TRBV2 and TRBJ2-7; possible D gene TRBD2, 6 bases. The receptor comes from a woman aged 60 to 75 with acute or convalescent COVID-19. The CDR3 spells CASSEAGGSYEQYF. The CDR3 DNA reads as TGTGCCAGCAGTGAAGCGGGGGGATCCTACGAGCAGTACTTC.